One sample yielded the 2 T cell receptor beta chains listed below, sequenced in a study of blood T cells in healthy people across ages. A second roughly 7 to 11 cycle PCR used barcoded and J-beta primers. TCRdb fed the 5' RACE reads into MiXCR, producing one record per CDR3 protein. Of about 1 million distinct CDR3 sequences detected, 20% to 25% appear once; the ten largest clones hold approximately 0.75%. The same data also contributed to another study, on T cells of mothers and their children.

The source material was blood. The receptor source for this set is a girl between 2 and 10 years old in good health.

This chain joins TRBV11-3 and TRBJ2-5; D gene ambiguous. Germline CDR1 reads SGHNT; CDR2 reads YENEEA. Trimming took off 4 bases at V and 5 bases at J, with 8 bases between the two ends. The CDR3 consists of 12 residues. The CDR3, as DNA: TGTGCCAGCAGCTATGATGGTGAGACCCAGTACTTC. This gives the protein CASSYDGETQYF.

Worth noting for this clonotype: The germline gene is not matched at one end of the junction; a read error may be the cause. The CDR3: CSVQDPEIYTEAFF. DNA of the CDR3: TGCAGTGTTCAAGACCCAGAAATATACACTGAAGCCTTCTTT. The rearrangement joins TRBV20-1 to TRBJ1-1, with no clear D. Looked up from germline, CDR1 is DFQATT and CDR2 is SNEGSKA (reference sequence). CDR3 length equals 14 residues.